The 29 T cell receptor beta chains below were found in one sample sequenced in a study of blood T cell repertoires in COVID-19. Measured with immunoSEQ multiplex PCR; TCRdb has only the in-frame clones, and not every one. The data show around 200,000 clones, more than 85% seen once. Sequencing used peripheral blood. All receptors come from a woman aged 80 or older in a cohort sampled during active or convalescent COVID-19.

The chain combines TRBV5-1 with TRBJ1-4; the D gene is possibly TRBD1 (6 bases). The CDR3 spans 15 residues. The V end was cut by 7 bases, the J end by 2 bases, with 15 bases between. Germline V lookup: CDR1 SGHRS, CDR2 YFSETQ. The CDR3 sequence is CASGKDSFTNEKLFF. CDR3 in DNA: TGCGCCAGCGGGAAGGACAGTTTTACTAATGAAAAACTGTTTTTT.

The genes are TRBV5-6 and TRBJ2-3; D uncertain. The V end lost 2 bases, the J end lost 0 bases, and 16 bases lay between the germline ends. The CDR3 length is 17 residues. Germline V gene sequence: CDR1 SGHDT, CDR2 YYEEEE. CDR3 bases: TGTGCCAGCAGCTTCGTCTTAGTCTTCCCTAGCACAGATACGCAGTATTTT. Protein product: CASSFVLVFPSTDTQYF.

The V gene is TRBV10-1, the J gene TRBJ1-4; a possible D gene is TRBD1 (5 bases). CDR1 is WNHNN and CDR2 is SYGVQD in the germline V gene (reference sequence). V was trimmed by 9 bases and J by 3 bases, leaving 11 bases between them. CDR3 size: 13 residues. The CDR3 nucleotides read TGCGCCAGACCAGGGCGCCCTAATGAAAAACTGTTTTTT. This codes for CARPGRPNEKLFF.

The chain is built from TRBV24-1 and TRBJ1-2; D possibly corresponds to TRBD1 (5 bases). V was pared by 4 bases and J by 4 bases, with 12 bases between. The CDR3 loop spans 14 amino acids. CDR1 is KGHDR and CDR2 is SFDVKD in the germline V gene. CDR3 coding DNA: TGTGCCACCAGTGAAAACCAGGGAATCTATGGCTACACCTTC. Amino acids: CATSENQGIYGYTF.

This chain uses TRBV5-1 with TRBJ2-5, with D unclear. There are 15 residues in the CDR3. The V gene lost 0 bases and the J gene lost 1 base, with 10 bases spanning the gap. CDR1 SGHRS and CDR2 YFSETQ come from the germline V gene. CDR3 loop: CASSLAGRSQETQYF. CDR3 nucleotide sequence: TGCGCCAGCAGCTTGGCTGGCAGGTCCCAAGAGACCCAGTACTTC.

J is TRBJ1-2 and V is TRBV2; no definite D call. CDR3 size: 13 residues. V shed 6 bases and J shed 4 bases, with 12 bases lying between them. Germline V gives CDR1 SNHLY, CDR2 FYNNEI. CDR3 DNA sequence: TGTGCCAGCAGCCCGAGCCTCTCCTATGGCTACACCTTC. Translation gives CASSPSLSYGYTF. The entire variable domain, with the rest obtained from reference TRBV2 and TRBJ1-2, is as follows: EPEVTQTPSHQVTQMGQEVILRCVPISNHLYFYWYRQILGQKVEFLVSFYNNEISEKSEIFDDQFSVERPDGSNFTLKIRSTKLEDSAMYFCASSPSLSYGYTFGSGTRLTVV.

The J gene is TRBJ1-5, the V gene TRBV27; D is ambiguous. Trimming removed 1 base at V and 0 bases at J, with 16 bases between. The germline gives CDR1 MNHEY, CDR2 SMNVEV (reference sequence). The CDR3 totals 18 residues. DNA of the CDR3: TGTGCCAGCAGTTTATTACCCAGATACCAAAATAGCAATCAGCCCCAGCATTTT. Translation gives CASSLLPRYQNSNQPQHF.

The V and J genes are TRBV5-5 and TRBJ2-7; 10 bases fit TRBD2. The CDR3 has 15 amino acids. With 4 bases clipped from V and 2 bases from J, the junction kept 6 bases outside the gene matches. Germline V gene lookup returns CDR1 SGHKS and CDR2 YYEKEE (reference sequence). CDR3 bases: TGTGCCAGCAGCCGTAGCGGGGGGAATACCTACGAGCAGTACTTC. Its protein product is CASSRSGGNTYEQYF.

This chain links TRBV5-1 with TRBJ2-3; 9 bases are shared with TRBD2. The V and J ends lost 3 bases and 4 bases, in that order; junction bases with no gene match: 6. The length of the CDR3 is 15 residues. The germline V gene encodes CDR1 SGHRS and CDR2 YFSETQ. The CDR3 nucleotides read TGCGCCAGCAGCTCAAGCGGGAGGAGGGCAGATACGCAGTATTTT. It translates to CASSSSGRRADTQYF. The whole variable domain, filled in from reference TRBV5-1 and TRBJ2-3, reads KAGVTQTPRYLIKTRGQQVTLSCSPISGHRSVSWYQQTPGQGLQFLFEYFSETQRNKGNFPGRFSGRQFSNSRSEMNVSTLELGDSALYLCASSSSGRRADTQYFGPGTRLTVL.

This sequence joins TRBV11-2 and TRBJ2-1; 7 positions match TRBD2. The CDR3 sequence is 15 residues long. Trimming cost V 5 bases and J 3 bases; bases outside gene matches: 7. CDR1 SGHAT and CDR2 FQNNGV come from the germline V gene. In nucleotides, the CDR3 is TGTGCCAGCAGCACCCCTAGCGGACACTACAATGAGCAGTTCTTC. It specifies CASSTPSGHYNEQFF.

V and J are TRBV18 and TRBJ1-5; tentatively, D is TRBD1 (5 bases). The CDR3 length is 14 residues. V lost 3 bases to trimming and J lost 3 bases, with 9 bases between them. CDR1 is KGHSH and CDR2 is LQKENI in the germline V gene. The CDR3 nucleotides read TGTGCCAGCTCACCCAGGGCTGTCAATCAGCCCCAGCATTTT. It encodes CASSPRAVNQPQHF.

This clone was counted a single time. J is TRBJ1-2 and V is TRBV28; possibly TRBD1 for D (5 bases). There are 14 residues in the CDR3. Trimming removed 2 bases at V and 0 bases at J, with 7 bases between. Germline CDR1 and CDR2: MDHEN and SYDVKM. The CDR3 loop reads CASSLPGTNYGYTF. In nucleotides, the CDR3 is TGTGCCAGCAGTTTACCAGGGACTAACTATGGCTACACCTTC.

The V gene is TRBV4-3, the J gene TRBJ1-4; 8 positions agree with TRBD1. This CDR3 contains 15 residues. Germline trimming cut 2 bases from V and 6 bases from J; bases unmatched to any gene: 5. Germline CDR1 is LGHNA and CDR2 is YSLEER. The chain's CDR3 is CASSQIGTGDEKLFF. The CDR3 bases are TGCGCCAGCAGCCAAATCGGGACAGGAGATGAAAAACTGTTTTTT.

The V call is TRBV29-1, the J call TRBJ2-3; a possible D gene is TRBD1 (5 bases). CDR3 size: 13 residues. CDR1 and CDR2 from the germline V gene are SQVTM and ANQGSEA. V was trimmed by 6 bases and J by 6 bases, leaving 16 bases between them. The CDR3 coding sequence is TGCAGCGTCGACCCAAGGGGATCCGATACGCAGTATTTT. It yields the protein CSVDPRGSDTQYF.

DNA of the CDR3: TGCAGCGTGGGGGGGGACTATGGCTACACCTTC. Its translation is CSVGGDYGYTF. J is TRBJ1-2 and V is TRBV29-1; D may be TRBD1 (5 bases). Germline lookup yields CDR1 SQVTM and CDR2 ANQGSEA. The CDR3 is 11 residues long. V gave up 6 bases and J gave up 3 bases, with 8 bases separating them.

J is TRBJ2-5 and V is TRBV7-9; 7 bases align to TRBD2. The CDR3 is 15 amino acids. The germline CDR1 and CDR2 sequences are SEHNR and FQNEAQ (reference sequence). The J segment lost 1 base and the V segment lost 3 bases, leaving 5 bases of the junction unmatched. CDR3 bases: TGTGCCAGCAGCTTGGTGGGGGGGATCCAAGAGACCCAGTACTTC. Its protein is CASSLVGGIQETQYF.

V and J are TRBV5-5 and TRBJ1-3; TRBD1 matches 7 bases. CDR3 length equals 14 residues. CDR1 and CDR2 (germline): SGHKS, YYEKEE (reference sequence). V lost 5 bases to trimming and J lost 2 bases; unmatched junction nucleotides: 4. The CDR3 nucleotides are TGTGCCAGCAGTACAACAGGGGCTGGAAACACCATATATTTT. Protein sequence: CASSTTGAGNTIYF. Filled out from reference TRBV5-5 and TRBJ1-3, the complete variable domain reads DAGVTQSPTHLIKTRGQQVTLRCSPISGHKSVSWYQQVLGQGPQFIFQYYEKEERGRGNFPDRFSARQFPNYSSELNVNALLLGDSALYLCASSTTGAGNTIYFGEGSWLTVV.

The chain combines TRBV5-1 with TRBJ2-2; the match to TRBD2 covers 9 bases. The trim removed 0 bases at V and 5 bases at J, leaving 5 bases unmatched. CDR1 is SGHRS, CDR2 YFSETQ, per germline. The CDR3 sequence is 16 residues long. In DNA form, the CDR3 reads TGCGCCAGCAGCTTGGGCGGGAGGGCCATTACCGGGGAGCTGTTTTTT. Translated, it gives CASSLGGRAITGELFF.

V and J are TRBV30 and TRBJ1-1, with TRBD1 matching 8 bases. The CDR3 length is 15 residues. CDR1 is GTSNPN, CDR2 SVGIG, per germline (reference sequence). V trimming: 0 bases; J trimming: 8 bases; junction bases outside the gene matches: 11. This CDR3 reads CAWSVPGDRRPEAFF. Written as DNA, the CDR3 is TGTGCCTGGAGTGTACCAGGGGACAGGCGACCAGAAGCTTTCTTT.

The rearrangement uses TRBV20-1 and TRBJ1-2, with 7 positions matching TRBD1. Per germline, CDR1 DFQATT and CDR2 SNEGSKA (reference sequence). This CDR3 has 10 amino acids. V trimming: 5 bases; J trimming: 7 bases; junction bases outside the gene matches: 1. The DNA of the CDR3 is TGCAGTGCTTCAGGGGGTGGCTACACCTTC. Translated: CSASGGGYTF.

The CDR3 protein is CASSQVWGVSTDTQYF. CDR3 nucleotides: TGTGCCAGCAGCCAAGTTTGGGGGGTGAGCACAGATACGCAGTATTTT. The rearrangement uses TRBV3-1 (or the pseudogene TRBV3-2) and TRBJ2-3; D perhaps matches TRBD2 (6 bases). The V and J ends lost 1 base and 0 bases respectively, with 11 bases between them. The germline gives CDR1 LGHDT, CDR2 YNNKEL (reference sequence). The CDR3 covers 16 residues.

The V and J genes are TRBV7-8 and TRBJ1-6; a weak D match, TRBD1 (5 bases). The CDR3 totals 17 residues. V shed 1 base and J shed 1 base, with 11 bases lying between them. The V gene's germline CDR1 is SGHVS and CDR2 FQNEAQ. The CDR3 region is CASSLEGRVSYNSPLHF. The CDR3 nucleotides read TGTGCCAGCAGCTTAGAGGGCAGGGTGTCCTATAATTCACCCCTCCACTTT. Using reference TRBV7-8 and TRBJ1-6 for the parts outside the CDR3, the full variable domain is GAGVSQSPRYKVAKRGQDVALRCDPISGHVSLFWYQQALGQGPEFLTYFQNEAQLDKSGLPSDRFFAERPEGSVSTLKIQRTQQEDSAVYLCASSLEGRVSYNSPLHFGNGTRLTVT.

The chain's CDR3 is CASSIEGSYEQYF. The DNA of the CDR3 is TGCGCCAGCTCGATAGAGGGCTCCTACGAGCAGTACTTC. The rearrangement uses TRBV10-2 and TRBJ2-7; D is perhaps TRBD2 (5 bases). The CDR3 has 13 residues. Trimming took off 8 bases at V and 0 bases at J, with 11 bases between the two ends. The germline gives CDR1 WSHSY, CDR2 SAAADI.

This chain connects TRBV6-5 to TRBJ1-2; 11 bases are shared with TRBD1. The V gene end was trimmed by 2 bases and the J gene end by 7 bases; junction bases not matched to a gene: 3. The CDR3 is 14 residues long. From germline, CDR1 is MNHEY and CDR2 SVGAGI. The CDR3 coding sequence is TGTGCCAGCAGTTACGGGACAGGGGGAAGTGGCTACACCTTC. Translating it yields CASSYGTGGSGYTF.

The J gene is TRBJ1-2, the V gene TRBV10-2, with D perhaps matching TRBD1 (6 bases). The CDR3 has 14 amino acids. V dropped 4 bases and J dropped 7 bases, with 16 bases sitting between them. The germline V gene encodes CDR1 WSHSY and CDR2 SAAADI. The CDR3 bases are TGCGCCAGCAGTGGTGGGCAGGGGTTAGGTGGCTACACCTTC. Translation gives CASSGGQGLGGYTF.

This rearrangement joins TRBV9 to TRBJ1-6, with a tentative D call TRBD1 (6 bases). The CDR3 totals 15 residues. V lost 4 bases, J lost 7 bases, and 15 bases lay in between. The V gene's germline CDR1 is SGDLS and CDR2 YYNGEE. The CDR3 loop is CASSSQGNLNSPLHF. The CDR3 region has the DNA TGTGCCAGCAGCTCTCAGGGGAATTTGAATTCACCCCTCCACTTT.

The V call is TRBV18, the J call TRBJ1-5, with a weak D call TRBD1 (6 bases). V lost 2 bases and J lost 7, with 12 bases in between. CDR3 length: 14 residues. The V gene's germline CDR1 is KGHSH and CDR2 LQKENI. The CDR3 loop reads CASSPAQGNQPQHF. The CDR3 DNA reads TGTGCCAGCTCACCAGCCCAGGGGAACCAGCCCCAGCATTTT.

The J gene is TRBJ2-1, the V gene TRBV11-2; 12 nucleotides match TRBD2. The CDR3 totals 15 residues. CDR1 SGHAT and CDR2 FQNNGV come from the germline V gene. V gave up 5 bases and J gave up 7 bases; unmatched junction bases: 6. CDR3 sequence reads: CASSLRTSGTNEQFF. In DNA form, the CDR3 reads TGTGCCAGCAGCCTCCGGACTAGCGGGACAAATGAGCAGTTCTTC.

The chain joins TRBV27 to TRBJ1-2; D gene unclear. Trimming took off 6 bases at V and 2 bases at J, with 16 bases between the two ends. The CDR3 extends over 15 amino acids. The germline CDR1 and CDR2 sequences are MNHEY and SMNVEV (reference sequence). CDR3 sequence: CASRREPTANYGYTF. The CDR3 coding sequence is TGTGCCAGCAGACGGGAACCCACGGCGAACTATGGCTACACCTTC.